The present entry profiles one T cell receptor beta chain with its context. The antigen is unknown. The data stem from a study of persistence of HIV-infected CD4 T cells. Overall study results and limits: CMV- and Gag-responding cells had lower TCRbeta richness than CD3/CD28-responding cells.

An overlapping HIV-1 Gag peptide pool stimulated these cells at 0.75 to 1 ug/peptide/mL. CD40L-negative CD69-negative CD45RO-high memory CD4+ T cells were sorted as populations depleted of antigen-responding cells. This was the immunoSEQ version 4 assay in survey mode. Profiling relied on immunoSEQ multiplex PCR, and the TCRdb table lists in-frame clones only, not all of them. The sample carries just under 65,000 clones, roughly 77% recorded once. The source was CD4+ T cells sorted from PBMCs after roughly 20-hour stimulation, collected from a patient who received antiretroviral therapy. This clonotype was obtained from an adult man with HIV who was CMV-seropositive.

The CDR3 here is CASSYRQGTGGYTF. The CDR3 nucleotides are TGTGCCAGCAGCTACCGACAGGGGACTGGCGGCTACACCTTC. The chain is built from TRBV7-2 and TRBJ1-2; 8 bases align to TRBD1. CDR1 is SGHTA, CDR2 FQGNSA, per germline. The V and J ends lost 4 bases and 8 bases, in that order; junction bases with no gene match: 9. CDR3 length: 14 amino acids.